This is a list of T cell receptor beta chains from one sample in a study of blood T cell repertoires in COVID-19. Sequencing was performed with immunoSEQ multiplex PCR; in TCRdb, only in-frame clones are kept and a portion is missing. The data contain 150,000 to 200,000 clones, about 86% of them singletons. The specimen was peripheral blood. The source is a man aged 18 to 35 with acute or convalescent COVID-19. Both conserved end residues are part of each CDR3. The D gene is left open where the match is weak. A clone size is listed for some rows: how often the clone was seen (once, few, many), or a class if it is expanded.

d_call	v_call	clone_size	j_call	cdr3_nt	cdr3_aa
NA	TRBV28	NA	TRBJ2-2	TGTGCCAGCAGTTTCAAATCAATGAACACCGGGGAGCTGTTTTTT	CASSFKSMNTGELFF
NA	TRBV28	NA	TRBJ1-2	TGTGCCAGCAGTTTTTCAGGGCTTGGTGGCTACACCTTC	CASSFSGLGGYTF
NA	TRBV29-1	NA	TRBJ1-5	TGCAGCGCCCGGGGAGGGTTGAATCAGCCCCAGCATTTT	CSARGGLNQPQHF
NA	TRBV27	NA	TRBJ2-4	TGTGCCAGCAGGGGGGCTTCGAACATTCAGTACTTC	CASRGASNIQYF
NA	TRBV11-1	NA	TRBJ2-3	TGTGCCAGCAGCTTAGGAACAGCCTCTAGCACAGATACGCAGTATTTT	CASSLGTASSTDTQYF
TRBD1	TRBV18	NA	TRBJ1-2	TGTGCCAGCTCACGGGGACAGGAGAGCTATGGCTACACCTTC	CASSRGQESYGYTF
TRBD2	TRBV30	NA	TRBJ2-5	TGTGCCGGAGCCGGACTAGCGGGGGGCGGAGAGACCCAGTACTTC	CAGAGLAGGGETQYF
NA	TRBV18	few	TRBJ2-1	TGTGCCAGCTCACCACCGACTAGCTCCTACAATGAGCAGTTCTTC	CASSPPTSSYNEQFF
TRBD1	TRBV6-5	NA	TRBJ1-2	TGTGCCAGCAGTTATTCGACAGGGGAGGGTGGCTACACCTTC	CASSYSTGEGGYTF
TRBD1	TRBV15	NA	TRBJ2-7	TGTGCCACCAGCAATACCGGGACAGGGGTCCTCTGGGAGCAGTACTTC	CATSNTGTGVLWEQYF
TRBD1	TRBV6-5	NA	TRBJ1-2	TGTGCCAGCAGTTACTCCGAGACAGGGTTTGGCTACACCTTC	CASSYSETGFGYTF
NA	TRBV6-1	NA	TRBJ1-1	TGTGCCAGCAGTGAGAGAGCCGGGACGGGAGCTAACACTGAAGCTTTCTTT	CASSERAGTGANTEAFF
NA	TRBV5-1	NA	TRBJ2-5	TGCGCCAGCAGCCTCTTTACAGACCAAGAGACCCAGTACTTC	CASSLFTDQETQYF
TRBD2	TRBV14	NA	TRBJ2-1	TGTGCCAGCAGCATAAACCCGACTAGCACCTGGGGCAGTGAGCAGTTCTTC	CASSINPTSTWGSEQFF
NA	TRBV2	NA	TRBJ2-2	TGTGCCAGCATCCCGACAGAACAGTCCGGGGAGCTGTTTTTT	CASIPTEQSGELFF
NA	TRBV27	NA	TRBJ2-1	TGTGCCAGCAGTGTACAGAGGGAACGGGTCAATGAGCAGTTCTTC	CASSVQRERVNEQFF
TRBD2	TRBV6-5	NA	TRBJ2-3	TGTGCCAGCCAGCTTAGCGGGGGAAACTCAGATACGCAGTATTTT	CASQLSGGNSDTQYF
NA	TRBV24-1	NA	TRBJ1-1	TGTGCCACCAGTGGCCCCCAGGGCCAAGCTTTCTTT	CATSGPQGQAFF
NA	TRBV5-1	NA	TRBJ1-4	TGCGCCAGCAGCCCCAGTACGGGAGGGGAGGAAAAACTGTTTTTT	CASSPSTGGEEKLFF
NA	TRBV7-2	NA	TRBJ1-5	TGTGCCAGCAGCTCGGACTACGGTCAGCCCCAGCATTTT	CASSSDYGQPQHF
NA	TRBV5-4	NA	TRBJ2-5	TGTGCCAGCAGATCTGACCCGGGACTCACTCCGCGGGAGACCCAGTACTTC	CASRSDPGLTPRETQYF
TRBD1	TRBV19	NA	TRBJ1-2	TGTGCCACTCACGGACAGGGGGTGCACTATGGCTACACCTTC	CATHGQGVHYGYTF
NA	TRBV5-1	NA	TRBJ2-6	TGCGCCAGCAGCCCCGGTACAGGTCCGAGCTCTGGGGCCAACGTCCTGACTTTC	CASSPGTGPSSGANVLTF
TRBD2	TRBV6-5	once	TRBJ2-5	TGTGCCAGCGATAGGGTGCGGGGGTCTGAGACCCAGTACTTC	CASDRVRGSETQYF
TRBD1	TRBV13	NA	TRBJ1-3	TGTGCCAGCAGCACCTTACTCCAGGGGGGTTACGGAAACACCATATATTTT	CASSTLLQGGYGNTIYF